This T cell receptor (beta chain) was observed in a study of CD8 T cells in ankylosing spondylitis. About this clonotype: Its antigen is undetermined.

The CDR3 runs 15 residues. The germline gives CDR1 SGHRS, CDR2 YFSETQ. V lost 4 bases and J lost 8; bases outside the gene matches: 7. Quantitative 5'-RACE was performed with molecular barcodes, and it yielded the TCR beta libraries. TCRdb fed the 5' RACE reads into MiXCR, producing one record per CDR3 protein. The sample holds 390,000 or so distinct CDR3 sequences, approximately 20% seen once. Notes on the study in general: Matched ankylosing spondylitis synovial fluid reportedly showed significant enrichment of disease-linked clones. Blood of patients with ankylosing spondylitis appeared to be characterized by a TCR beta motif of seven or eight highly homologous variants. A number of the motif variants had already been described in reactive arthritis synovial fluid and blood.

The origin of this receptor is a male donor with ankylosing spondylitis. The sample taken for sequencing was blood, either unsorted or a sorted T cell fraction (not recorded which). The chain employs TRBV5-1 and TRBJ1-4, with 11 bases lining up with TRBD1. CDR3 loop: CASSGSGQGGEKLFF. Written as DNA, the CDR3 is TGCGCCAGCAGCGGTTCGGGACAGGGGGGGGAAAAACTGTTTTTT.